Listed below are T cell receptor beta chains from one sample, sequenced in a study of blood T cell repertoires in COVID-19. TCRdb's table, derived via immunoSEQ multiplex PCR, lists solely in-frame clones and lacks some. The profile shows hundreds of thousands of clones, about 90% of them singletons. Sequenced sample: peripheral blood. The receptors stem from a woman in her twenties or thirties with COVID-19, enrolled during active disease. Each CDR3 is given with its conserved first and last residue. A D gene is named only where the DNA matches it firmly. The size field is filled for only some rows; it gives once, few, many or a size class.

j_gene,abundance,d_gene,v_gene,CDR3nt,CDR3aa
TRBJ1-1,many,NA,TRBV11-2,TGTGCCAGCAACCGCGGGGCAATGAACACTGAAGCTTTCTTT,CASNRGAMNTEAFF
TRBJ2-7,NA,NA,TRBV5-1,TGCGCCAGCAGCTTGCTGGGGCTCGCATCCTACGAGCAGTACTTC,CASSLLGLASYEQYF
TRBJ1-6,NA,NA,TRBV25-1,TGTGCCAGCATGACAGCCAATTCACCCCTCCACTTT,CASMTANSPLHF
TRBJ2-1,NA,NA,TRBV5-4,TGTGCCAGCAGCTTGGAGTCGTGGAGTGAGCAGTTCTTC,CASSLESWSEQFF
TRBJ2-3,NA,NA,TRBV5-5,TGTGCCAGCAGCTTGGCGCTAGCGGAGGTTTACAGGGTTTCAGATACGCAGTATTTT,CASSLALAEVYRVSDTQYF
TRBJ2-2,NA,NA,TRBV6-5,TGTGCCAGCACCAAACTAGACACCGGGGAGCTGTTTTTT,CASTKLDTGELFF
TRBJ1-2,NA,NA,TRBV20-1,TGCAGTGCTAGTGAAGCCCGGGGGGCTAACTATGGCTACACCTTC,CSASEARGANYGYTF
TRBJ1-5,NA,TRBD1,TRBV19,TGTGCCAGTGCAGACAGGGGGTCATCCTTACGCCAGCATTTT,CASADRGSSLRQHF
TRBJ1-3,NA,TRBD1,TRBV28,TGTGCCAGCAGATCACCGGGACAGACCTCTGGAAACACCATATATTTT,CASRSPGQTSGNTIYF
TRBJ2-1,NA,TRBD2,TRBV11-3,TGTGCCAGCAGCCAAGGGGCGGGCGGCGGGGGTTTTTTGAATGAGCAGTTCTTC,CASSQGAGGGGFLNEQFF
TRBJ1-3,NA,NA,TRBV12-3/TRBV12-4,TGTGCCAGCAGTTTATCTGCTGGAAACACCATATATTTT,CASSLSAGNTIYF
TRBJ2-4,once,TRBD2,TRBV4-1,TGCGCCAGCAGCCCGGGCGGGGAGGGGCTGGGAAACATTCAGTACTTC,CASSPGGEGLGNIQYF
TRBJ1-2,NA,NA,TRBV6-5,TGTGCCAGCAGTCCACTCCGGAACTATGGCTACACCTTC,CASSPLRNYGYTF
TRBJ1-2,NA,NA,TRBV19,TGTGCCAGTAGTATAGATGCAACAGGGTTTAACTATGGCTACACCTTC,CASSIDATGFNYGYTF
TRBJ2-3,few,NA,TRBV6-2/TRBV6-3,TGTGCCAGCAGCACTACCTCGATTCGGCGCACAGATACGCAGTATTTT,CASSTTSIRRTDTQYF
TRBJ1-1,NA,NA,TRBV11-1,TGTGCCAGCAGCCCGGGGACGGGGGTAGGATACACTGAAGCTTTCTTT,CASSPGTGVGYTEAFF
TRBJ1-3,few,NA,TRBV11-2,TGTGCCAGCAGCTCGAACCCCAAAGGGGGCTCTGGAAACACCATATATTTT,CASSSNPKGGSGNTIYF
TRBJ2-3,once,TRBD2,TRBV3-1/TRBV3-2,TGTGCCAGCAGCCATGGATTAGCGGGAGAGACAGATACGCAGTATTTT,CASSHGLAGETDTQYF
TRBJ2-1,NA,TRBD1,TRBV28,TGTGCCAGCAGTCCGGGGGACAGGGAATACAATGAGCAGTTCTTC,CASSPGDREYNEQFF
TRBJ2-1,NA,TRBD2,TRBV10-3,TGTGCCATCAGTGAAGGACTAGCGGGCCTTGGGGATGAGCAGTTCTTC,CAISEGLAGLGDEQFF
TRBJ2-1,NA,NA,TRBV10-3,TGTGCCATCAGCGTCCCCGGGGCGGGGCCTGCTAACAATGAGCAGTTCTTC,CAISVPGAGPANNEQFF
TRBJ2-2,few,TRBD1,TRBV5-1,TGCGCCAGCACCGCTTCGATGGACAGGCCGACCGGGGAGCTGTTTTTT,CASTASMDRPTGELFF
TRBJ1-2,NA,TRBD1,TRBV27,TGTGCCAGCAGTCCCCTCGGACAGGGGCGATATGGCTACACCTTC,CASSPLGQGRYGYTF
TRBJ2-2,many,TRBD1,TRBV19,TGTGCCAGTAGTTCGGGACAGGGCAACACCGGGGAGCTGTTTTTT,CASSSGQGNTGELFF
TRBJ2-1,NA,TRBD2,TRBV11-2,TGTGCCAGCAGCTTCGCTAGCGGGCAGAGCTCCTACAATGAGCAGTTCTTC,CASSFASGQSSYNEQFF
TRBJ1-4,NA,NA,TRBV7-2,TGTGCCAGCAGCTTAGAAGGGGTAACTAATGAAAAACTGTTTTTT,CASSLEGVTNEKLFF
TRBJ2-5,NA,NA,TRBV19,TGTGCCAGTAGTCTACAGGGTAGGGACCAAGAGACCCAGTACTTC,CASSLQGRDQETQYF
TRBJ1-4,NA,NA,TRBV4-3,TGCGCCAGCAGCCAAGAGACTTTTAATGAAAAACTGTTTTTT,CASSQETFNEKLFF
TRBJ2-7,NA,NA,TRBV2,TGTGCCAGCAACACCCCTTTAGGGGGTGTCCTCGGCGAGCAGTACTTC,CASNTPLGGVLGEQYF
TRBJ1-4,NA,TRBD1,TRBV9,TGTGCCAGCAGCGTAGAGGGGACAGCCAATGAAAAACTGTTTTTT,CASSVEGTANEKLFF
TRBJ2-3,once,NA,TRBV4-1,TGCGCCAGCAGCACCCGGACAGTTACAGATACGCAGTATTTT,CASSTRTVTDTQYF
TRBJ1-1,NA,NA,TRBV5-6,TGTGCCAGCAGCTTAGGACTCGTCATGAACACTGAAGCTTTCTTT,CASSLGLVMNTEAFF
TRBJ1-4,NA,TRBD1,TRBV11-2,TGTGCCAGCAAACCGCCGGGGACAGGAAGTGAAAAACTGTTTTTT,CASKPPGTGSEKLFF
TRBJ2-1,NA,TRBD2,TRBV24-1,TGTGCCACCAGTGACTCGGGACTAGCGGTCAACAATGAGCAGTTCTTC,CATSDSGLAVNNEQFF
TRBJ2-3,once,TRBD2,TRBV6-5,TGTGCCAGCAGTTTCCGACTAGCGGGTAGCACAGATACGCAGTATTTT,CASSFRLAGSTDTQYF
TRBJ2-3,NA,NA,TRBV19,TGTGCCAGTAGTATAGTTAACACAGATACGCAGTATTTT,CASSIVNTDTQYF
TRBJ2-4,NA,TRBD1,TRBV19,TGTGCCAGTAGTGAACCCGGGACAGGCGGAAACATTCAGTACTTC,CASSEPGTGGNIQYF
TRBJ2-7,NA,TRBD1,TRBV19,TGTGCCAGTAGTGTGGCAGGGGGCACCTACGAGCAGTACTTC,CASSVAGGTYEQYF
TRBJ1-3,NA,TRBD1,TRBV19,TGTGCCAGTAGTATCCGGGGACAGGGGGCAGACACCATATATTTT,CASSIRGQGADTIYF
TRBJ2-2,NA,NA,TRBV7-2,TGTGCCAGCAGCTTAGACCTGCTAGGGGGCACCGGGGAGCTGTTTTTT,CASSLDLLGGTGELFF
TRBJ2-1,NA,NA,TRBV5-1,TGCGCCAGCAGCTTGGATTCACTAGTGTTAACGAGAAAATACAATGAGCAGTTCTTC,CASSLDSLVLTRKYNEQFF
TRBJ1-1,NA,TRBD1,TRBV5-4,TGTGCCAGCAGCTCCAACAGGGGGAACACTGAAGCTTTCTTT,CASSSNRGNTEAFF
TRBJ1-1,NA,NA,TRBV6-2/TRBV6-3,TGTGCCAGCAGCCCCCGGGGTGGCACTGAAGCTTTCTTT,CASSPRGGTEAFF
TRBJ2-3,NA,TRBD2,TRBV7-8,TGTGCCAGCAGCTCCATTAGCGGGATTCGCACAGATACGCAGTATTTT,CASSSISGIRTDTQYF
TRBJ2-2,NA,TRBD2,TRBV6-6,TGTGCCAGCAGTTACCCGAGACTGGGGGGGACCGGGGAGCTGTTTTTT,CASSYPRLGGTGELFF
TRBJ2-1,NA,NA,TRBV7-2,TGTGCCAGCAAGACTAGTTCCTACAATGAGCAGTTCTTC,CASKTSSYNEQFF
TRBJ1-5,NA,NA,TRBV6-5,TGTGCCAGTTGTGGCTCCCGTGACTGGCATTTT,CASCGSRDWHF
TRBJ2-2,NA,TRBD1,TRBV6-5,TGTGCCAGCAGCTCCACAGGGGTCGACACCGGGGAGCTGTTTTTT,CASSSTGVDTGELFF
TRBJ1-6,NA,NA,TRBV27,TGTGCCAGCAGTTTCACTCAGGGATCTTCACCCCTCCACTTT,CASSFTQGSSPLHF
TRBJ2-6,NA,NA,TRBV28,TGTGCCAGCAGTCTTGACAGTTCTGGGGCCAACGTCCTGACTTTC,CASSLDSSGANVLTF
TRBJ1-5,NA,NA,TRBV6-5,TGTGCCAGCAGTTACGGGCTCAGGGAAAGCAATCAGCCCCAGCATTTT,CASSYGLRESNQPQHF
TRBJ2-1,NA,TRBD2,TRBV18,TGTGCCAGCTCACCAAGTTTTTCTAGCGGGGTTTCCAATGAGCAGTTCTTC,CASSPSFSSGVSNEQFF
TRBJ1-3,once,NA,TRBV5-6,TGTGCCAGCAGCTTCGCGGGGCCTCTCTCTGGAAACACCATATATTTT,CASSFAGPLSGNTIYF
TRBJ1-1,NA,TRBD1,TRBV19,TGTGCCAGTAGTAAGACAGGGGTAACCACTGAAGCTTTCTTT,CASSKTGVTTEAFF
TRBJ2-3,NA,NA,TRBV4-1,TGCGCCAGCAGCCAAGAGGCCTCGGCGGGTCGCACAGATACGCAGTATTTT,CASSQEASAGRTDTQYF
TRBJ2-7,NA,NA,TRBV11-2,TGTGCCAGCAGCCCTGTATCAAGCGACGAGCAGTACTTC,CASSPVSSDEQYF
TRBJ2-1,NA,TRBD2,TRBV18,TGTGCCAGCTCACCAAGGGCTAGCGGCAATGAGCAGTTCTTC,CASSPRASGNEQFF
TRBJ2-7,NA,TRBD1,TRBV5-1,TGCGCCAGCAGCTTGGCCAGGGACAGGGATCCCTACGAGCAGTACTTC,CASSLARDRDPYEQYF